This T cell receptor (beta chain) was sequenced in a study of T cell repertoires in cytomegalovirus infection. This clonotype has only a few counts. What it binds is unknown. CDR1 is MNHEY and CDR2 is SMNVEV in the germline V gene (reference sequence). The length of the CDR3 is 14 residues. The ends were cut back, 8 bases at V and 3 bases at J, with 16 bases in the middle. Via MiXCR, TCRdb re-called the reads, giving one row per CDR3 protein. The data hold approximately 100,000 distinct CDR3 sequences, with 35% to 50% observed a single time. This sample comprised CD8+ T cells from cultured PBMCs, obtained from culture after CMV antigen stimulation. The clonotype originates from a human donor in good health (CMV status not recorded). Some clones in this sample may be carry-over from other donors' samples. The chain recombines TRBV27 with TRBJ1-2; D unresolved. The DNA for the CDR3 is TGTGCCAGCTCCCCCGGTAACTGGGACTATGGCTACACCTTC. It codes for CASSPGNWDYGYTF.